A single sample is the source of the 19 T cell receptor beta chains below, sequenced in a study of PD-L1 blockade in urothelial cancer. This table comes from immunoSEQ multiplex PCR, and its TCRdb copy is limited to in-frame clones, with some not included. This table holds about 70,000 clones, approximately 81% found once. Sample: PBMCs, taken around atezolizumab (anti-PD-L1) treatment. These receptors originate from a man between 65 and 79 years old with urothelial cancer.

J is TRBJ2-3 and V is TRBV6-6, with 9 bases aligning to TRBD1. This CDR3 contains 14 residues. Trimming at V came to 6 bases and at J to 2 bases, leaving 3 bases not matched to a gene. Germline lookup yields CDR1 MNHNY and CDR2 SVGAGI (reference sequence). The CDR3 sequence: CASSNRGPTDTQYF. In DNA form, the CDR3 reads TGTGCCAGCAGCAACAGGGGGCCCACAGATACGCAGTATTTT.

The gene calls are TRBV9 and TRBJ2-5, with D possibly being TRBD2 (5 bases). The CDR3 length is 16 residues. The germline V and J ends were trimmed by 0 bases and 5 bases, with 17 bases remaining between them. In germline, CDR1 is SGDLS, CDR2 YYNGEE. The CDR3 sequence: CASSVALASGWETQYF. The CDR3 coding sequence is TGTGCCAGCAGCGTAGCGCTAGCTTCTGGCTGGGAGACCCAGTACTTC. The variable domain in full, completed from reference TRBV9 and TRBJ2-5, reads DSGVTQTPKHLITATGQRVTLRCSPRSGDLSVYWYQQSLDQGLQFLIQYYNGEERAKGNILERFSAQQFPDLHSELNLSSLELGDSALYFCASSVALASGWETQYFGPGTRLLVL.

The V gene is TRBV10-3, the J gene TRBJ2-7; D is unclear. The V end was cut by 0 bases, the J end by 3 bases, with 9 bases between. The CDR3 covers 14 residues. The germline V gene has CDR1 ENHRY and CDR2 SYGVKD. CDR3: CAISESTRDYEQYF. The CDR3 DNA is TGTGCCATCAGTGAGTCTACGCGAGACTACGAGCAGTACTTC.

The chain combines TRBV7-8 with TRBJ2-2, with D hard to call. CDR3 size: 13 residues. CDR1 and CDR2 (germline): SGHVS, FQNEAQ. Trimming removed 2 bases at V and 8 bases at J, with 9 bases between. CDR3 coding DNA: TGTGCCAGCAGCTTATCTCCAGTTGGGGAGCTGTTTTTT. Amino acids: CASSLSPVGELFF.

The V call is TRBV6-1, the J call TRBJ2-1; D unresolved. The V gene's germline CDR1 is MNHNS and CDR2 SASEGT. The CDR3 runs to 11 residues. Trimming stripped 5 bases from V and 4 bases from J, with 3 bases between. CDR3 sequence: CASSLYNEQFF. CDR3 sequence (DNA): TGTGCCAGCAGTCTTTACAATGAGCAGTTCTTC.

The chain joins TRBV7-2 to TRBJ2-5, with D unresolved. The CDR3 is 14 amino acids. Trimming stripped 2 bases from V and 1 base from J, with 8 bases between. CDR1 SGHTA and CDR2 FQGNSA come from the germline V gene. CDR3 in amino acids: CASSLRVSQETQYF. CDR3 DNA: TGTGCCAGCAGCTTACGGGTATCCCAAGAGACCCAGTACTTC.

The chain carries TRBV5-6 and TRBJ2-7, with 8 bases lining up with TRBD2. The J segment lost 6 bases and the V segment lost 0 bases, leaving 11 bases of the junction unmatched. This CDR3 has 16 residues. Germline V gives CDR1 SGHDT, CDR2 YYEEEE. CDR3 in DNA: TGTGCCAGCAGCTTGGCCTGGGGGACGGGGGGGAGCGAGCAGTACTTC. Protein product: CASSLAWGTGGSEQYF. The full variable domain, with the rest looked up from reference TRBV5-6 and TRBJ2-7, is DAGVTQSPTHLIKTRGQQVTLRCSPKSGHDTVSWYQQALGQGPQFIFQYYEEEERQRGNFPDRFSGHQFPNYSSELNVNALLLGDSALYLCASSLAWGTGGSEQYFGPGTRLTVT.

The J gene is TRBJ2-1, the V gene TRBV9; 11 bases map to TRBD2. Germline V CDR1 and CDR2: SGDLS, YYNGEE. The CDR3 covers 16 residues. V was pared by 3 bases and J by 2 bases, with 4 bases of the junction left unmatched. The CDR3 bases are TGTGCCAGCAGCGATGGGACTAGCGGAGCCTACAATGAGCAGTTCTTC. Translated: CASSDGTSGAYNEQFF.

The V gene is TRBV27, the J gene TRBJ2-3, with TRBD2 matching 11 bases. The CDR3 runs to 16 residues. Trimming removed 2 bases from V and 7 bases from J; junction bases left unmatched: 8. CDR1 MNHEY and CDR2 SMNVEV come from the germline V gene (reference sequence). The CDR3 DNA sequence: TGTGCCAGCAGTTTAGGGGCTAGCGGGGGGCCTTATACGCAGTATTTT. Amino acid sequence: CASSLGASGGPYTQYF.

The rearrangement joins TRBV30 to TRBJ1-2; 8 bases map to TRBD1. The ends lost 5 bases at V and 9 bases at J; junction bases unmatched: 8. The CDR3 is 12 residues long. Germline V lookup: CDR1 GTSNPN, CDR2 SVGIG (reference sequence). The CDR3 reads CAWDGGQVSYTF. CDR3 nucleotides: TGTGCCTGGGACGGGGGACAGGTCAGCTACACCTTC.

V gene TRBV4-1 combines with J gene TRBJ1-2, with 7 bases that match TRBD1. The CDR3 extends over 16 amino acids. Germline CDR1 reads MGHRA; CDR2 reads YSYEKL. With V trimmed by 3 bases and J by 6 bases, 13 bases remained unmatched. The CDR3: CASSQIGTAMGDGYTF. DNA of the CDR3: TGCGCCAGCAGCCAGATAGGGACAGCGATGGGCGATGGCTACACCTTC.

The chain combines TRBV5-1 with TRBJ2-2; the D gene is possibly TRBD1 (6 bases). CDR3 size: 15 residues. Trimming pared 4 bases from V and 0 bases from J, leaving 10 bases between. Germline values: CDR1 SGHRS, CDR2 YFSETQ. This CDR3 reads CASSLRTANTGELFF. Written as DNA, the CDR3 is TGCGCCAGCAGCCTACGGACAGCGAACACCGGGGAGCTGTTTTTT.

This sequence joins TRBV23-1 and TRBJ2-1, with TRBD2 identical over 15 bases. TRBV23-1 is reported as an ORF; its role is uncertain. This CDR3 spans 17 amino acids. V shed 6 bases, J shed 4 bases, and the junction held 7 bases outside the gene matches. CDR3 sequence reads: CASRETGTSGRYNEQFF. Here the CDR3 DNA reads TGCGCCAGCAGAGAAACCGGGACTAGCGGGAGGTACAATGAGCAGTTCTTC.

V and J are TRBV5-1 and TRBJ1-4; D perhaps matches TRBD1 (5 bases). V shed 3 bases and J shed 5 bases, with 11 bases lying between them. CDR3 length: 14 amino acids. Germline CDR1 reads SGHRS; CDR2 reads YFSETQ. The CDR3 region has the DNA TGCGCCAGCAGCTCCCAGGGCGTCAATGAAAAACTGTTTTTT. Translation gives CASSSQGVNEKLFF.

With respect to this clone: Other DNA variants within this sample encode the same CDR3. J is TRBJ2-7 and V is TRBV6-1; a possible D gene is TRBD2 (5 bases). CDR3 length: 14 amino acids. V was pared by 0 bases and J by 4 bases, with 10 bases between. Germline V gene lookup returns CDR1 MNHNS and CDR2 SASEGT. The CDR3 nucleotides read TGTGCCAGCAGTGAAGCGCTTCGGGGATACGAGCAGTACTTC. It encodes CASSEALRGYEQYF.

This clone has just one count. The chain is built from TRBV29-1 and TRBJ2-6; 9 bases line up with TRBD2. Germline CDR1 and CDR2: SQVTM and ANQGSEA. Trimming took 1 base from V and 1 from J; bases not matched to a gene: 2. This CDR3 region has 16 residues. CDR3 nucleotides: TGCAGCGTTGAAGCTAGCGGGAAGTCTGGGGCCAACGTCCTGACTTTC. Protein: CSVEASGKSGANVLTF.

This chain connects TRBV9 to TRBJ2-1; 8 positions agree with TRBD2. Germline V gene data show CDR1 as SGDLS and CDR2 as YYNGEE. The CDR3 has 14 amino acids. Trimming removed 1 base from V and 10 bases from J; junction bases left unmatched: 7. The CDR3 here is CASSVIAGNNEQFF. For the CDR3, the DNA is TGTGCCAGCAGCGTAATAGCGGGAAATAACGAGCAGTTCTTC.

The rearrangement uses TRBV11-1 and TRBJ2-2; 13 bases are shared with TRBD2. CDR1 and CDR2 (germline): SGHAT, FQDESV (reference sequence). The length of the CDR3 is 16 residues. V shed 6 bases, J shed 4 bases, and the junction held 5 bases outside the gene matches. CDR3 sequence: CASSYRLAGGTGELFF. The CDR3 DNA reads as TGTGCCAGCAGTTACCGACTAGCGGGAGGCACCGGGGAGCTGTTTTTT. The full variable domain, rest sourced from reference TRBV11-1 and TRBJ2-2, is EAEVAQSPRYKITEKSQAVAFWCDPISGHATLYWYRQILGQGPELLVQFQDESVVDDSQLPKDRFSAERLKGVDSTLKIQPAELGDSAMYLCASSYRLAGGTGELFFGEGSRLTVL.

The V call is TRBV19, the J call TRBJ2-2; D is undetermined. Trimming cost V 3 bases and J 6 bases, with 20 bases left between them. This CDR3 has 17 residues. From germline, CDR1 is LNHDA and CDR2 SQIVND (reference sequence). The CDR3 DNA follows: TGTGCCAGTAGTATTGCTAGGATCACCTCCGTTCCCGGGGAGCTGTTTTTT. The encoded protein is CASSIARITSVPGELFF.